This paragraph covers one TCR beta chain sequence. Antigen: not known. This sample was included in a study of blood T cells in healthy people across ages. Findings and caveats of the study: Roughly linear declines in TCR beta diversity per million T cells occurred with age. Higher diversity and more naive CD4+ cells were features of long-lived donors, compared to aged donors.

The V gene lost 3 bases and the J gene lost 7 bases, with 16 bases spanning the gap. The CDR3 totals 15 residues. Germline V gene data show CDR1 as DFQATT and CDR2 as SNEGSKA (reference sequence). Then a second PCR, running about 6 to 11 cycles, was carried out with a sample-barcoded 5' primer and a J-beta primer mix. Template switching added a 12-random-nucleotide identifier to every cDNA molecule. TCRdb independently ran MiXCR on the 5' RACE reads; one entry per CDR3 protein. Among hundreds of thousands of distinct CDR3 sequences listed, 49% were seen once. The clonotype originates from a woman aged 55-70 years in good health. Specimen: blood. This chain links TRBV20-1 with TRBJ1-6; perhaps TRBD1 as D (6 bases). The CDR3: CSASAGEGKNSPLHF. CDR3 DNA: TGCAGTGCTAGTGCAGGGGAAGGCAAGAATTCACCCCTCCACTTT.